The present entry profiles one TCR beta chain with its context. Libraries were prepared by immunoSEQ multiplex PCR; TCRdb keeps only in-frame clonotypes and omits some of them. Of about 90,000 clones in the sample, around 81% were seen once. Focal radiation with ipilimumab CTLA-4 blockade was given to patients with chemo-refractory metastatic non-small-cell lung cancer. V lost 4 bases and J lost 9, with 16 bases in between. Germline-derived CDR1 and CDR2 are SEHNR and FQNEAQ (reference sequence). The CDR3 is 14 residues long. This record belongs to a study of radiotherapy plus CTLA-4 blockade in lung cancer.

The genes are TRBV7-9 and TRBJ1-5; D gene unclear. Sample: peripheral blood, taken from a patient treated with radiotherapy plus ipilimumab. The TCR sequence derives from a human donor with non-small cell lung cancer that progressed on radiotherapy plus ipilimumab. The CDR3, as DNA: TGTGCCAGCAGCTCTTATCCACTATCTCCGCCCCAGCATTTT. It specifies CASSSYPLSPPQHF.